These 27 T cell receptor beta chains originate from one sample sequenced in a study of naive and memory T cell subsets. An equimolar mix of two oligonucleotides served as the beta constant-region primer for TRBC1 and TRBC2. TCRdb ran MiXCR on the UMI-ligation and nested PCR reads and lists one entry per CDR3 protein. The sample lists 130,000 to 150,000 distinct CDR3 sequences; more than 15% were seen once. The sequencing sample was made of naive CD4+ T cells from blood. The receptors come from a human donor in good health.

This clonotype was recorded a few times. The V call is TRBV5-6, the J call TRBJ1-1; D unresolved. CDR1 is SGHDT and CDR2 is YYEEEE in the germline V gene. The V and J ends lost 4 bases and 11 bases respectively, with 15 bases between them. This CDR3 region has 12 residues. The DNA of the CDR3 is TGTGCCAGCAGCCGTTGGATCTCCGCGGCTTTCTTT. It yields the protein CASSRWISAAFF.

This clonotype was counted only a few times. The gene calls are TRBV29-1 and TRBJ2-7; tentatively, D is TRBD1 or TRBD2 (5 bases each). In germline, CDR1 is SQVTM, CDR2 ANQGSEA. V was pared by 6 bases and J by 2 bases, with 17 bases between. The CDR3 is 14 amino acids. The CDR3 loop is CSVAAQGDPYEQYF. The CDR3 DNA reads as TGCAGCGTCGCTGCTCAGGGAGACCCCTACGAGCAGTACTTC.

This sequence joins TRBV27 and TRBJ1-1; 9 bases map to TRBD1. The CDR3 length is 16 residues. Germline assignment: CDR1 MNHEY and CDR2 SMNVEV (reference sequence). V lost 5 bases to trimming and J lost 4 bases; unmatched junction nucleotides: 11. CDR3 bases: TGTGCCAGCAGTCCCCGACAGGGGGTCGCGGTCACTGAAGCTTTCTTT. It codes for CASSPRQGVAVTEAFF.

The chain joins TRBV27 to TRBJ2-7, with 9 bases that match TRBD1. This CDR3 has 15 residues. Trimming removed 0 bases from V and 7 bases from J; junction bases left unmatched: 7. CDR1 MNHEY and CDR2 SMNVEV come from the germline V gene (reference sequence). This chain's CDR3 is CASSLSGQGFGEQYF. The CDR3 nucleotides are TGTGCCAGCAGTTTATCGGGACAGGGTTTTGGAGAGCAGTACTTC.

This clonotype was found a few times. The rearrangement links TRBV10-3 to TRBJ1-1; D is perhaps TRBD1 (6 bases). Germline values: CDR1 ENHRY, CDR2 SYGVKD. The V end lost 4 bases, the J end lost 1 base, and 7 bases lay between the germline ends. CDR3 size: 13 residues. The CDR3 bases are TGTGCCATCAGTGGAGGGGGGAACACTGAAGCTTTCTTT. Encoded protein: CAISGGGNTEAFF.

This clonotype turned up a few times. The V call is TRBV5-1, the J call TRBJ2-7, with TRBD1 as a possible D gene (6 bases). The V end lost 4 bases, the J end lost 5 bases, and 25 bases lay between the germline ends. Germline V gene data show CDR1 as SGHRS and CDR2 as YFSETQ. The CDR3 length is 17 residues. CDR3 residues: CASSQDPQGRGSHEQYF. DNA for the CDR3: TGCGCCAGCAGCCAAGATCCACAGGGTCGGGGTTCCCACGAGCAGTACTTC.

This clonotype occurred a few times. The chain links TRBV7-2 to TRBJ2-3, with D hard to call. In germline, CDR1 is SGHTA, CDR2 FQGNSA. This CDR3 region has 14 residues. V shed 0 bases and J shed 4 bases, with 8 bases lying between them. CDR3 in amino acids: CASSLAVWADTQYF. CDR3 nucleotide sequence: TGTGCCAGCAGCTTAGCAGTTTGGGCAGATACGCAGTATTTT.

This clonotype appeared a few times. The chain combines TRBV7-9 with TRBJ2-7, with D possibly being TRBD2 (6 bases). CDR3 length: 14 residues. The V end was cut by 7 bases, the J end by 0 bases, with 13 bases between. The germline V gene has CDR1 SEHNR and CDR2 FQNEAQ (reference sequence). In DNA form, the CDR3 reads TGTGCCAGCATCCCCTGGGGGGTCTCCTACGAGCAGTACTTC. Protein product: CASIPWGVSYEQYF.

The J gene is TRBJ2-3, the V gene TRBV5-1; no firm D call. The CDR3 is 14 amino acids. Germline CDR1 is SGHRS and CDR2 is YFSETQ. V lost 4 bases and J lost 5, with 14 bases in between. In DNA, the CDR3 is TGCGCCAGCAGCACTCCGGACCCGCAAGATACGCAGTATTTT. Its protein product is CASSTPDPQDTQYF. Supplemented by reference TRBV5-1 and TRBJ2-3, the full variable domain reads KAGVTQTPRYLIKTRGQQVTLSCSPISGHRSVSWYQQTPGQGLQFLFEYFSETQRNKGNFPGRFSGRQFSNSRSEMNVSTLELGDSALYLCASSTPDPQDTQYFGPGTRLTVL.

A few counts support this clonotype. The chain joins TRBV27 to TRBJ2-3; 13 positions agree with TRBD2. J gave up 1 base and V 5 bases, and 3 bases lay outside the gene matches. The CDR3 contains 16 residues. CDR1 is MNHEY, CDR2 SMNVEV, per germline (reference sequence). The CDR3 protein is CASSEGLAGGTDTQYF. The CDR3 DNA reads as TGTGCCAGCAGTGAAGGACTAGCGGGAGGCACAGATACGCAGTATTTT.

The genes are TRBV20-1 and TRBJ2-7, with D uncertain. Looked up from germline, CDR1 is DFQATT and CDR2 is SNEGSKA (reference sequence). The CDR3 is made up of 13 amino acids. With 1 base removed from V and 6 bases from J, the gap between germline ends came to 13 bases. The CDR3 sequence is CSARGSGLVEQYF. The CDR3 nucleotides read TGCAGTGCTAGAGGCTCTGGGTTAGTCGAGCAGTACTTC.

This clonotype has only a few counts. The chain links TRBV6-6 to TRBJ2-7, with TRBD1 matching over 7 bases. The V segment lost 2 bases and the J segment 5 bases; nucleotides outside the gene matches: 3. Germline V lookup: CDR1 MNHNY, CDR2 SVGAGI (reference sequence). The CDR3 is 13 amino acids. CDR3 DNA: TGTGCCAGCAGTTACAAGGGGGCGAACGAGCAGTACTTC. Protein sequence: CASSYKGANEQYF.

The sample holds many counts of this clonotype. The rearrangement uses TRBV28 and TRBJ1-5, with 9 bases lining up with TRBD1. The germline gives CDR1 MDHEN, CDR2 SYDVKM. The CDR3 loop spans 14 amino acids. Unmatched junction bases numbered 4, after V lost 6 bases and J lost 4 bases. The CDR3 sequence is CASRPGTGNQPQHF. Written as DNA, the CDR3 is TGTGCCAGCAGACCTGGGACAGGGAATCAGCCCCAGCATTTT. The entire variable domain, with the rest obtained from reference TRBV28 and TRBJ1-5, is as follows: DVKVTQSSRYLVKRTGEKVFLECVQDMDHENMFWYRQDPGLGLRLIYFSYDVKMKEKGDIPEGYSVSREKKERFSLILESASTNQTSMYLCASRPGTGNQPQHFGDGTRLSIL.

This chain links TRBV11-3 with TRBJ2-1; perhaps D is TRBD1 or TRBD2 (5 bases each). The CDR3 consists of 16 residues. CDR1 SGHNT and CDR2 YENEEA come from the germline V gene. V dropped 1 base and J dropped 5 bases, with 15 bases sitting between them. The CDR3 DNA reads TGTGCCAGCAGCTTAGCCCCCGGGACCGCAAACAATGAGCAGTTCTTC. Amino acid sequence: CASSLAPGTANNEQFF.

V usage is TRBV10-3 and J usage is TRBJ2-5; tentatively, D is TRBD2 (6 bases). Trimming pared 8 bases from V and 0 bases from J, leaving 10 bases between. The CDR3 has 13 amino acids. CDR1 is ENHRY, CDR2 SYGVKD, per germline. CDR3 protein: CAIGRLDQETQYF. DNA for the CDR3: TGTGCCATCGGGAGACTAGACCAAGAGACCCAGTACTTC.

V is TRBV7-2 and J is TRBJ1-1; D unresolved. This CDR3 contains 16 residues. Trimming took 5 bases from V and 1 from J, leaving 17 bases between them. The germline gives CDR1 SGHTA, CDR2 FQGNSA. The CDR3 DNA reads as TGTGCCAGCAGCCTCAGTCCGGGGATGGCGAACACTGAAGCTTTCTTT. It codes for CASSLSPGMANTEAFF.

The CDR3 reads CAIRQGSLNTEAFF. CDR3 sequence (DNA): TGTGCCATCAGACAGGGGTCCCTGAACACTGAAGCTTTCTTT. The chain recombines TRBV10-3 with TRBJ1-1; 7 bases are a match to TRBD1. Per germline, CDR1 ENHRY and CDR2 SYGVKD. The CDR3 is 14 amino acids. V shed 6 bases and J 0 bases; nucleotides not matched to a gene: 4.

A few counts support this clonotype. The genes are TRBV10-3 and TRBJ2-1; 8 bases are shared with TRBD2. The CDR3 has 15 residues. Germline V CDR1 and CDR2: ENHRY, SYGVKD. With V trimmed by 7 bases and J by 5 bases, 10 bases remained unmatched. DNA for the CDR3: TGTGCCATCACCTCAAGGGGTAGCGGGGACAATGAGCAGTTCTTC. Its protein is CAITSRGSGDNEQFF.

This sequence joins TRBV6-5 and TRBJ2-6; the D is unclear. The ends were cut back, 2 bases at V and 2 bases at J, with 10 bases in the middle. The germline V gene encodes CDR1 MNHEY and CDR2 SVGAGI. The CDR3 has 16 residues. For the CDR3, the DNA is TGTGCCAGCAGTTACGGGTCAGGACCTGGGGCCAACGTCCTGACTTTC. Translated, it gives CASSYGSGPGANVLTF.

The chain carries TRBV11-2 and TRBJ2-7; D is ambiguous. The CDR3 loop spans 14 amino acids. The V end was cut by 2 bases, the J end by 0 bases, with 8 bases between. Germline CDR1 is SGHAT and CDR2 is FQNNGV. DNA of the CDR3: TGTGCCAGCAGCTTACAGGAATACTCCTACGAGCAGTACTTC. Its translation is CASSLQEYSYEQYF.

The CDR3 here is CSARGREAEIYNEQFF. CDR3 in DNA: TGCAGTGCTAGGGGCCGGGAGGCAGAAATCTACAATGAGCAGTTCTTC. The chain is built from TRBV20-1 and TRBJ2-1, with 7 bases aligning to TRBD2. This CDR3 comprises 16 residues. Unmatched junction bases numbered 11, after V lost 3 bases and J lost 3 bases. Germline CDR1 reads DFQATT; CDR2 reads SNEGSKA (reference sequence).

The chain employs TRBV11-2 and TRBJ2-1, with 7 bases identical to TRBD2. The V segment lost 5 bases and the J segment 12 bases; nucleotides outside the gene matches: 7. In germline, CDR1 is SGHAT, CDR2 FQNNGV. The CDR3 has 12 amino acids. The CDR3: CASSRERDAQFF. The CDR3 region has the DNA TGTGCCAGCAGCCGCGAGCGGGATGCGCAGTTCTTC.

This clonotype was picked up many times. The genes are TRBV28 and TRBJ1-1; perhaps TRBD1 as D (5 bases). Germline CDR1 is MDHEN and CDR2 is SYDVKM. Trimming shortened V by 4 bases and J by 5 bases, and 14 bases separated the two germline ends. This CDR3 is built from 14 residues. In nucleotides, the CDR3 is TGTGCCAGCAGTTCGACATTGAGGGGAACTGAAGCTTTCTTT. Translated, it gives CASSSTLRGTEAFF.

This clonotype showed up just a few times. The gene calls are TRBV7-2 and TRBJ2-5; TRBD1 agrees at 7 bases. Germline CDR1 is SGHTA and CDR2 is FQGNSA. The length of the CDR3 is 15 residues. The V segment lost 4 bases and the J segment 0 bases; nucleotides outside the gene matches: 5. In DNA, the CDR3 is TGTGCCAGCAGCTCCTTTGGGACAGACCAAGAGACCCAGTACTTC. Protein product: CASSSFGTDQETQYF.

This clonotype was detected a few times. The CDR3 coding sequence is TGTGCCACCAGTGATGGAAAGGCTAAACTAGCGGGAGGGAGAGATACGCAGTATTTT. Protein: CATSDGKAKLAGGRDTQYF. The chain carries TRBV24-1 and TRBJ2-3; 13 bases map to TRBD2. The CDR3 is made up of 19 amino acids. V lost 3 bases to trimming and J lost 5 bases; unmatched junction nucleotides: 13. Germline V gene lookup returns CDR1 KGHDR and CDR2 SFDVKD.

This clonotype was counted a few times. V and J are TRBV2 and TRBJ2-5, with D uncertain. V lost 6 bases to trimming and J lost 1 base, with 12 bases between them. The CDR3 has 14 amino acids. Germline loops: CDR1 SNHLY, CDR2 FYNNEI. The CDR3 DNA reads as TGTGCCAGCAGACCTCCTATAGTCCAAGAGACCCAGTACTTC. Amino acid sequence: CASRPPIVQETQYF.

This clonotype appeared many times. The chain is built from TRBV29-1 and TRBJ2-3; no clear D gene. With 4 bases removed from V and 0 bases from J, the gap between germline ends came to 11 bases. CDR1 SQVTM and CDR2 ANQGSEA come from the germline V gene. This CDR3 comprises 14 residues. The CDR3 DNA reads as TGCAGCGTTGGATGGCTCTCGAGCACAGATACGCAGTATTTT. Its protein is CSVGWLSSTDTQYF.